This T cell receptor beta chain stems from a study of blood T cell repertoires in COVID-19. Turning to the study itself: Samples taken during acute and convalescent COVID-19 were collected in the United States, Italy and Spain.

The CDR3 is made up of 16 amino acids. Deletions cut 5 bases from V and 5 bases from J, with 18 bases between. The germline V gene encodes CDR1 MDHEN and CDR2 SYDVKM. Generated by immunoSEQ multiplex PCR, the TCRdb table keeps only in-frame clones and is missing some. The top ten hold under 4.5% of the sample, which has about 250,000 clones, roughly 81% seen once. The material sequenced was peripheral blood. The chain employs TRBV28 and TRBJ2-2, with D possibly TRBD1 on 5 matching bases. The TCR was taken from a man in his fifties with acute or convalescent COVID-19. The chain's CDR3 is CASSRPEGAGTGELFF. The CDR3 DNA reads TGTGCCAGCAGTCGACCCGAAGGGGCAGGGACCGGGGAGCTGTTTTTT.